These 21 T cell receptor beta chains originate from one sample sequenced in a study of blood T cell repertoires in COVID-19 (dated by TCRdb to the early 2020s). The library relied on the immunoSEQ multiplex PCR assay. Sourced from immuneACCESS, this table was stored by TCRdb with only in-frame sequences that have V and J called. A share of the clones is absent; for the studies checked, an unresolved V gene accounts for under half, and the remainder has no known explanation. This sample is represented by 270,000 or so clones; roughly 80% of them were singletons. Roughly 9.4% of the sample comes from the top ten. Sequencing was carried out using peripheral blood. The receptors were gathered from a woman between 50 and 59 years old who had recovered from COVID-19.

This clone was recorded only once. The V gene is TRBV27, the J gene TRBJ2-2; 9 nucleotides agree with TRBD1. The CDR3 sequence is 18 residues long. V shed 4 bases and J 6 bases; nucleotides not matched to a gene: 15. Looked up from germline, CDR1 is MNHEY and CDR2 is SMNVEV (reference sequence). The chain's CDR3 is CASSSLPRTGGIAGELFF. In DNA, the CDR3 is TGTGCCAGCAGTTCCCTCCCTCGCACAGGGGGCATTGCCGGGGAGCTGTTTTTT.

This clone was seen just once. This chain links TRBV5-6 with TRBJ1-2; D is unclear. CDR3 size: 14 residues. Deletions cut 0 bases from V and 3 bases from J, with 9 bases between. The germline V gene encodes CDR1 SGHDT and CDR2 YYEEEE. In DNA form, the CDR3 reads TGTGCCAGCAGCTTGGTGAGCGACTACTATGGCTACACCTTC. Translating it yields CASSLVSDYYGYTF.

The chain carries TRBV11-2 and TRBJ2-2; D is possibly TRBD2 (5 bases). The germline V gene encodes CDR1 SGHAT and CDR2 FQNNGV. Trimming cost V 4 bases and J 6 bases, with 12 bases left between them. The CDR3 runs to 14 residues. The CDR3 protein is CASSSPKGAGELFF. The CDR3, as DNA: TGTGCCAGCAGCTCCCCTAAGGGAGCCGGGGAGCTGTTTTTT.

The V gene is TRBV12-3 or TRBV12-4, the J gene TRBJ2-4; D is unclear. The V and J ends lost 4 bases and 4 bases respectively, with 2 bases between them. The CDR3 is 11 residues long. The CDR3 region is CASSSKNIQYF. The DNA for the CDR3 is TGTGCCAGCAGTTCAAAAAACATTCAGTACTTC.

The gene calls are TRBV28 and TRBJ1-2; 12 bases are a match to TRBD1. Germline V lookup: CDR1 MDHEN, CDR2 SYDVKM. CDR3 length: 14 amino acids. V shed 4 bases and J 8 bases; nucleotides not matched to a gene: 5. Written as DNA, the CDR3 is TGTGCCAGCAGTTGGGGACAGGGGGCATTAGGCTACACCTTC. Protein sequence: CASSWGQGALGYTF.

The gene calls are TRBV24-1 and TRBJ2-5; 7 bases are shared with TRBD2. The germline CDR1 and CDR2 sequences are KGHDR and SFDVKD. With 8 bases clipped from V and 5 bases from J, the junction kept 10 bases outside the gene matches. CDR3 size: 14 residues. The CDR3 sequence: CATNPGGGEETQYF. CDR3 in DNA: TGTGCCACCAATCCGGGAGGAGGCGAGGAGACCCAGTACTTC.

The CDR3 DNA reads as TGTGCCAGCAGCAAAGCGGGCGACAGGGGCCCCCAAAGAGACTATGGCTACACCTTC. Its protein is CASSKAGDRGPQRDYGYTF. The chain uses TRBV21-1 and TRBJ1-2; TRBD1 was called by the table and not checked on the DNA. TRBV21-1 is described as a pseudogene. The CDR3 runs to 19 residues.

This chain uses TRBV28 with TRBJ1-2, with TRBD1 as a possible D gene (6 bases). CDR3 length: 14 residues. V was trimmed by 7 bases and J by 6 bases, leaving 18 bases between them. Germline V gene data show CDR1 as MDHEN and CDR2 as SYDVKM. The CDR3 region is CASNAGTRVHGYTF. For the CDR3, the DNA is TGTGCCAGCAATGCCGGGACAAGGGTACATGGCTACACCTTC.

The chain combines TRBV19 with TRBJ1-6; perhaps TRBD1 as D (5 bases). Germline CDR1 LNHDA, CDR2 SQIVND (reference sequence). The CDR3 runs to 12 residues. Trimming shortened V by 6 bases and J by 10 bases, and 10 bases separated the two germline ends. In DNA form, the CDR3 reads TGTGCCAGTAGGCACAGGAGATCACCCCTCCACTTT. Its translation: CASRHRRSPLHF.

The rearrangement links TRBV5-4 to TRBJ2-3; 7 bases fit TRBD2. V lost 3 bases and J lost 2; bases outside the gene matches: 6. The CDR3 spans 15 residues. Germline CDR1 is SGHNT and CDR2 is YYREEE (reference sequence). This chain's CDR3 is CASSSRLALTDTQYF. CDR3 DNA sequence: TGTGCCAGCAGCTCTAGACTAGCCCTCACAGATACGCAGTATTTT. Full variable domain (missing parts from reference TRBV5-4 and TRBJ2-3): ETGVTQSPTHLIKTRGQQVTLRCSSQSGHNTVSWYQQALGQGPQFIFQYYREEENGRGNFPPRFSGLQFPNYSSELNVNALELDDSALYLCASSSRLALTDTQYFGPGTRLTVL.

This chain links TRBV5-1 with TRBJ1-1; no reliable D call. The CDR3 is 15 amino acids. V was cut by 0 bases and J by 1 base, with 10 bases left in between. Looked up from germline, CDR1 is SGHRS and CDR2 is YFSETQ. The CDR3 nucleotides read TGCGCCAGCAGCTTGGTTGCAGCGAAGAACACTGAAGCTTTCTTT. Protein product: CASSLVAAKNTEAFF. The full variable domain, with the rest looked up from reference TRBV5-1 and TRBJ1-1, is KAGVTQTPRYLIKTRGQQVTLSCSPISGHRSVSWYQQTPGQGLQFLFEYFSETQRNKGNFPGRFSGRQFSNSRSEMNVSTLELGDSALYLCASSLVAAKNTEAFFGQGTRLTVV.

The chain is built from TRBV5-1 and TRBJ1-3; D call uncertain. The CDR3 sequence is 13 residues long. V lost 5 bases to trimming and J lost 1 base, with 7 bases between them. CDR1 and CDR2 (germline): SGHRS, YFSETQ. CDR3 sequence reads: CASRANSGNTIYF. Here the CDR3 DNA reads TGCGCCAGCAGGGCAAATTCTGGAAACACCATATATTTT.

The V gene is TRBV12-3 or TRBV12-4, the J gene TRBJ2-5, with 9 bases lining up with TRBD2. The length of the CDR3 is 13 residues. V dropped 7 bases and J dropped 4; count of bases not matched to a gene: 4. Written as DNA, the CDR3 is TGTGCCAGCACCCTACTAGCGGGAGAGACCCAGTACTTC. This gives the protein CASTLLAGETQYF.

V gene TRBV30 combines with J gene TRBJ1-1, with TRBD1 identical over 9 bases. After removal of 2 bases from V and 10 bases from J, the junction contained 8 bases not matched to a gene. The CDR3 spans 13 residues. Germline V gene sequence: CDR1 GTSNPN, CDR2 SVGIG (reference sequence). This chain's CDR3 is CAWSPGQGIGAFF. DNA of the CDR3: TGTGCCTGGAGTCCCGGACAGGGGATAGGAGCTTTCTTT.

Details on this clone: The junction and the germline gene differ at one end; a read error may be behind it. V gene TRBV11-1 combines with J gene TRBJ2-1; D might be TRBD1 (6 bases). Germline values: CDR1 SGHAT, CDR2 FQDESV (reference sequence). The CDR3 extends over 12 amino acids. CDR3 residues: CASSYRDGQKIF. CDR3 DNA: TGTGCCAGCAGCTACCGCGACGGACAGAAAATCTTC.

J is TRBJ2-6 and V is TRBV6-1; possibly TRBD1 for D (6 bases). Trimming stripped 0 bases from V and 3 bases from J, with 9 bases between. This CDR3 is 16 amino acids long. Germline V gene lookup returns CDR1 MNHNS and CDR2 SASEGT. CDR3 in amino acids: CASSEALGGGANVLTF. CDR3 DNA sequence: TGTGCCAGCAGTGAAGCGCTAGGGGGTGGGGCCAACGTCCTGACTTTC.

The chain joins TRBV28 to TRBJ2-7; 10 bases are a match to TRBD2. Germline assignment: CDR1 MDHEN and CDR2 SYDVKM. The ends lost 1 base at V and 5 bases at J; junction bases unmatched: 8. The CDR3 is 16 amino acids. In DNA form, the CDR3 reads TGTGCCAGCAGTTTATACATTGCTAGCGGGAGACACGAGCAGTACTTC. Translation gives CASSLYIASGRHEQYF. Combining the CDR3 with reference TRBV28 and TRBJ2-7 gives the whole variable domain DVKVTQSSRYLVKRTGEKVFLECVQDMDHENMFWYRQDPGLGLRLIYFSYDVKMKEKGDIPEGYSVSREKKERFSLILESASTNQTSMYLCASSLYIASGRHEQYFGPGTRLTVT.

The V call is TRBV6-5, the J call TRBJ2-1; maybe TRBD2 (5 bases). Trimming stripped 10 bases from V and 6 bases from J, with 19 bases between. From germline, CDR1 is MNHEY and CDR2 SVGAGI. This CDR3 has 14 residues. The CDR3 DNA sequence: TGTGCCACCTACCCCCCGGGATCAAGCAATGAGCAGTTCTTC. Its translation: CATYPPGSSNEQFF.

The table lists this clone with a count of one. The chain is built from TRBV7-3 and TRBJ1-2, with TRBD1 identical over 9 bases. The CDR3 runs to 17 residues. Trimming at V came to 1 base and at J to 6 bases, leaving 12 bases not matched to a gene. The germline gives CDR1 SGHTA, CDR2 FQGTGA. CDR3 protein: CASSLNPGQGVTDGYTF. CDR3 DNA: TGTGCCAGCAGCTTAAACCCGGGACAGGGCGTAACGGATGGCTACACCTTC.

CDR3 coding DNA: TGTGCCAGCAGCCCCCGGGACAGGGTCCCAGATACGCAGTATTTT. Translated: CASSPRDRVPDTQYF. The gene calls are TRBV9 and TRBJ2-3; 9 nucleotides align to TRBD1. Germline values: CDR1 SGDLS, CDR2 YYNGEE. The V and J ends lost 4 bases and 4 bases, in that order; junction bases with no gene match: 7. This CDR3 has 15 amino acids.

The gene calls are TRBV9 and TRBJ2-5; 8 bases map to TRBD2. J was trimmed by 4 bases and V by 0 bases; bases with no gene match: 2. There are 14 residues in the CDR3. CDR1 is SGDLS and CDR2 is YYNGEE in the germline V gene. Written as DNA, the CDR3 is TGTGCCAGCAGCGTAGATCGGGGGGGAGAGACCCAGTACTTC. Its translation: CASSVDRGGETQYF.